This entry is about one T cell receptor beta chain. The sample comes from a study of OX40 agonist ivuxolimab in advanced cancers. Across the whole study: Dose-escalation patients suffered from hepatocellular carcinoma, melanoma, renal cell or head and neck cancer.

Looked up from germline, CDR1 is MDHEN and CDR2 is SYDVKM. V lost 5 bases to trimming and J lost 5 bases, with 22 bases between them. CDR3 size: 16 residues. Method: immunoSEQ multiplex PCR; TCRdb's copy keeps in-frame clones and lacks some. This table holds about 120,000 clones, 93% found once. This sequence was found in an adult with an advanced solid tumor such as melanoma, head and neck, liver or kidney cancer. Here the sequenced sample was CD4+ or CD8+ T cells sorted from blood, taken in a trial of the OX40 agonist ivuxolimab. The rearrangement uses TRBV28 and TRBJ2-7, with no clear D. The CDR3 coding sequence is TGTGCCAGCAGTCGCTTGGCTTTAGACCTCCACAACGAGCAGTACTTC. Its translation is CASSRLALDLHNEQYF.